The sequence of this T cell receptor (beta chain) was determined in a study of shared clonotypes between healthy human individuals. The study's findings and limits: Generation probabilities of non-shared clonotypes were lower (relative to those shared by all four donors). Generally, estimated richness proved larger in naive subsets than it did in memory subsets.

It was at deep level that the assay was run. The assay was immunoSEQ multiplex PCR, and TCRdb's table has in-frame clones only and misses some. There are roughly 380,000 clones in the sample; roughly 96% occur only once, and around 0.29% lies in the top ten. V gave up 4 bases and J gave up 4 bases; unmatched junction bases: 6. Germline CDR1 and CDR2: SGHDT and YYEEEE. This CDR3 region has 15 residues. The donors, all of them Caucasian adults, lived in Nashville, Tennessee. Concerning this clone: Its specificity is unknown.

Sequencing used memory CD8+ T cells sorted from blood. Subset denoted: CD45RO+ cells pooled with CCR7-negative TemRA cells. This TCR was sampled from a man between 25 and 39 years old in good health. J is TRBJ2-7 and V is TRBV5-6, with 12 bases matching TRBD2. The CDR3 sequence: CASSKTSGRGYEQYF. As DNA, the CDR3 is TGTGCCAGCAGCAAGACTAGCGGGAGAGGTTACGAGCAGTACTTC. Complete variable domain (other parts from reference TRBV5-6 and TRBJ2-7): DAGVTQSPTHLIKTRGQQVTLRCSPKSGHDTVSWYQQALGQGPQFIFQYYEEEERQRGNFPDRFSGHQFPNYSSELNVNALLLGDSALYLCASSKTSGRGYEQYFGPGTRLTVT.